These 26 T cell receptor beta chains were sequenced from one sample in a study of shared clonotypes between healthy human individuals. Sequencing used immunoSEQ multiplex PCR; TCRdb keeps in-frame clones, though not all of them. The table includes more than 400,000 clones, 81% detected once. The sequencing input was PBMCs. These receptors came from a middle-aged woman in good health. Some clones in this sample may be carry-over from other donors' samples.

On this clone itself: This may be a read error: a much more frequent sequence differs by one nucleotide. Different DNA sequences within this sample yield the same CDR3. The chain carries TRBV10-2 and TRBJ2-3, with 7 nucleotides matching TRBD2. Germline CDR1 and CDR2: WSHSY and SAAADI. This CDR3 is 15 amino acids long. CDR3 sequence (DNA): TGCGCCAGTAGTGTAACTAGCGAGAGCACAGATACGCAGTATTTT. Translating gives CASSVTSESTDTQYF.

The chain links TRBV2 to TRBJ1-3, with D unresolved. The CDR3 length is 14 residues. V was trimmed by 4 bases and J by 4 bases, leaving 11 bases between them. Germline lookup yields CDR1 SNHLY and CDR2 FYNNEI. CDR3 amino acids: CASSGEPAGNTIYF. The CDR3 coding sequence is TGTGCCAGCAGTGGGGAGCCGGCAGGAAACACCATATATTTT. Full variable domain (rest looked up from reference TRBV2 and TRBJ1-3): EPEVTQTPSHQVTQMGQEVILRCVPISNHLYFYWYRQILGQKVEFLVSFYNNEISEKSEIFDDQFSVERPDGSNFTLKIRSTKLEDSAMYFCASSGEPAGNTIYFGEGSWLTVV.

This clone was picked up a small number of times. V gene TRBV9 combines with J gene TRBJ1-1, with D unresolved. The CDR3 length is 13 residues. V dropped 0 bases and J dropped 4 bases, with 7 bases sitting between them. CDR1 is SGDLS, CDR2 YYNGEE, per germline. Here the CDR3 DNA reads TGTGCCAGCAGCGTAGAACGGGGCACTGAAGCTTTCTTT. This encodes CASSVERGTEAFF.

This rearrangement joins TRBV7-9 to TRBJ2-2; 7 bases map to TRBD2. Germline V gives CDR1 SEHNR, CDR2 FQNEAQ (reference sequence). After removal of 8 bases from V and 4 bases from J, the junction contained 7 bases not matched to a gene. This CDR3 is 14 amino acids long. The CDR3 spells CASGRAFSTGELFF. CDR3 coding DNA: TGTGCCAGCGGGAGGGCCTTTAGCACCGGGGAGCTGTTTTTT.

Worth noting for this clone: Other DNA sequences in this specimen translate into the identical CDR3. The CDR3 DNA follows: TGCGCCAGCAGTCGGGACGGACAGAACACTGAAGCTTTCTTT. It is translated as CASSRDGQNTEAFF. The V and J genes are TRBV5-1 and TRBJ1-1; D might be TRBD1 (5 bases). Germline-derived CDR1 and CDR2 are SGHRS and YFSETQ. The CDR3 length is 14 residues. The ends were cut back, 5 bases at V and 1 base at J, with 12 bases in the middle.

This clone was counted at least ten times. The chain joins TRBV28 to TRBJ1-5; perhaps TRBD1 as D (5 bases). With 2 bases removed from V and 1 base from J, the gap between germline ends came to 12 bases. The CDR3 sequence is 16 residues long. Germline values: CDR1 MDHEN, CDR2 SYDVKM. The CDR3 region has the DNA TGTGCCAGCAGTTTAAGTGGGGGTTGGAGCAATCAGCCCCAGCATTTT. It codes for CASSLSGGWSNQPQHF.

The V call is TRBV19, the J call TRBJ2-7, with 7 positions matching TRBD1. Germline-derived CDR1 and CDR2 are LNHDA and SQIVND (reference sequence). This CDR3 contains 15 residues. V was clipped by 6 bases and J by 2 bases; unmatched bases: 10. CDR3 nucleotide sequence: TGTGCCAGTAGCCTAACCCGGGACAGAACCTACGAGCAGTACTTC. As protein: CASSLTRDRTYEQYF.

A word on this clone: The junction shows a germline mismatch at one end, possibly a read error. The rearrangement links TRBV5-6 to TRBJ1-1; D gene unclear. The CDR3 is 13 amino acids. CDR1 is SGHDT and CDR2 is YYEEEE in the germline V gene. CDR3 region: CASSLGRNTEAFF. The CDR3 coding sequence is TGTGCCAGCAGTTTGGGCCGGAACACTGAAGCTTTCTTT.

J is TRBJ2-1 and V is TRBV29-1, with no clear D. With 7 bases removed from V and 4 bases from J, the gap between germline ends came to 17 bases. The CDR3 is 14 residues long. From germline, CDR1 is SQVTM and CDR2 ANQGSEA. The CDR3 DNA reads TGCAGCGCTACCTACCAGACCATGTACAATGAGCAGTTCTTC. It specifies CSATYQTMYNEQFF.

This clone came up once. DNA for the CDR3: TGCGCCAGCAGCTTGGATGGCGGGAGGAACACCGGGGAGCTGTTTTTT. This codes for CASSLDGGRNTGELFF. This chain links TRBV5-1 with TRBJ2-2, with 7 bases lining up with TRBD2. There are 16 residues in the CDR3. The V and J ends lost 0 bases and 1 base, in that order; junction bases with no gene match: 3. Germline V gene lookup returns CDR1 SGHRS and CDR2 YFSETQ.

The J gene is TRBJ2-7, the V gene TRBV29-1; 10 nucleotides line up with TRBD2. Unmatched junction bases numbered 10, after V lost 5 bases and J lost 3 bases. This CDR3 has 15 residues. Germline lookup yields CDR1 SQVTM and CDR2 ANQGSEA. The CDR3 sequence is CSVTRPLAGDYEQYF. DNA for the CDR3: TGCAGCGTTACACGACCCCTAGCGGGAGACTACGAGCAGTACTTC.

J is TRBJ1-2 and V is TRBV2; D gene unclear. V lost 3 bases and J 8 bases, leaving 10 bases between the germline ends. The CDR3 covers 12 residues. CDR1 SNHLY and CDR2 FYNNEI come from the germline V gene. In DNA, the CDR3 is TGTGCCAGCAGTGATCTGGGTTTAGGCTACACCTTC. Encoded protein: CASSDLGLGYTF.

This chain connects TRBV6-5 to TRBJ1-1, with 8 bases matching TRBD1. The germline gives CDR1 MNHEY, CDR2 SVGAGI. The CDR3 consists of 12 residues. V shed 6 bases and J 3 bases; nucleotides not matched to a gene: 0. DNA for the CDR3: TGTGCCAGCAGCAGGGGGCACACTGAAGCTTTCTTT. Protein sequence: CASSRGHTEAFF.

This clone appeared once. Sequence at one end of the junction differs from germline and may be a read error. Other DNA sequences in this sample translate to the same CDR3. The genes are TRBV28 and TRBJ2-1; D remains ambiguous. The CDR3 runs 16 residues. Germline V CDR1 and CDR2: MDHEN, SYDVKM. CDR3 sequence (DNA): TGTGCCAGCAGTTACCCTCACGGATGTTCCTATAATGAGCAGTTCTTC. It is translated as CASSYPHGCSYNEQFF.

The CDR3 sequence: CASSPTGQSGYGYTF. CDR3 sequence (DNA): TGTGCCAGCTCACCTACGGGACAGTCGGGCTATGGCTACACCTTC. The rearrangement uses TRBV18 and TRBJ1-2; 7 positions match TRBD1. The J segment lost 4 bases and the V segment lost 3 bases, leaving 8 bases of the junction unmatched. The CDR3 totals 15 residues. CDR1 KGHSH and CDR2 LQKENI come from the germline V gene.

This sequence joins TRBV10-3 and TRBJ1-5; D unclear. The V end was cut by 2 bases, the J end by 2 bases, with 7 bases between. Germline values: CDR1 ENHRY, CDR2 SYGVKD. This CDR3 has 14 amino acids. The CDR3 DNA reads TGTGCCATCAGTGAGGGGCCCGGCAATCAGCCCCAGCATTTT. It yields the protein CAISEGPGNQPQHF.

The rearrangement uses TRBV27 and TRBJ2-6; no clear D gene. CDR3 length equals 13 residues. Germline V gene sequence: CDR1 MNHEY, CDR2 SMNVEV (reference sequence). Trimming removed 7 bases at V and 1 base at J, with 5 bases between. CDR3 nucleotide sequence: TGTGCCAGCACCGATTCTGGGGCCAACGTCCTGACTTTC. It specifies CASTDSGANVLTF.

Only one count was recorded for this clone. Distinct nucleotide sequences in the sample also encode this CDR3. The V call is TRBV9, the J call TRBJ1-5; D unclear. From germline, CDR1 is SGDLS and CDR2 YYNGEE. The V end lost 0 bases, the J end lost 0 bases, and 7 bases lay between the germline ends. The CDR3 is 15 amino acids. CDR3: CASSVGQNSNQPQHF. CDR3 DNA sequence: TGTGCCAGCAGCGTAGGCCAGAATAGCAATCAGCCCCAGCATTTT. Complete variable domain (other parts from reference TRBV9 and TRBJ1-5): DSGVTQTPKHLITATGQRVTLRCSPRSGDLSVYWYQQSLDQGLQFLIQYYNGEERAKGNILERFSAQQFPDLHSELNLSSLELGDSALYFCASSVGQNSNQPQHFGDGTRLSIL.

The chain links TRBV2 to TRBJ1-1; 9 bases are shared with TRBD1. This CDR3 spans 16 amino acids. CDR1 is SNHLY and CDR2 is FYNNEI in the germline V gene. Trimming cost V 8 bases and J 0 bases; bases outside gene matches: 10. CDR3 in amino acids: CASHPGQGIVNTEAFF. The CDR3 region has the DNA TGTGCCAGCCACCCGGGACAGGGAATCGTGAACACTGAAGCTTTCTTT.

A word on this clone: A far larger clone is one nucleotide away, so this likely arose from a read error. This chain joins TRBV30 and TRBJ2-2; D call uncertain. Germline assignment: CDR1 GTSNPN and CDR2 SVGIG (reference sequence). This CDR3 is built from 12 residues. CDR3 region: CAWSVPVTELLF. The CDR3 DNA is TGTGCCTGGAGTGTACCGGTAACGGAGCTGCTTTTT.

This clone occurred once. This sequence joins TRBV27 and TRBJ2-7; D call uncertain. The CDR3 is made up of 13 amino acids. Germline lookup yields CDR1 MNHEY and CDR2 SMNVEV (reference sequence). Trimming left V 5 bases short and J 5 bases short, with 13 bases between. Written as DNA, the CDR3 is TGTGCCAGCAGTACCGGACCAGCTAACGAGCAGTACTTC. As protein: CASSTGPANEQYF.

V usage is TRBV2 and J usage is TRBJ2-5; 9 bases match TRBD1. The CDR3 runs to 15 residues. The J segment lost 5 bases and the V segment lost 6 bases, leaving 10 bases of the junction unmatched. Looked up from germline, CDR1 is SNHLY and CDR2 is FYNNEI. The CDR3 here is CASRSRDRVRETQYF. The CDR3 DNA reads TGTGCCAGCAGGTCCCGGGACAGGGTACGGGAGACCCAGTACTTC.

This chain's CDR3 is CASSRLPVNQPQHF. CDR3 DNA sequence: TGTGCCAGCAGTCGACTCCCGGTCAATCAGCCCCAGCATTTT. The rearrangement links TRBV28 to TRBJ1-5; D gene ambiguous. Trimming took off 5 bases at V and 3 bases at J, with 11 bases between the two ends. The CDR3 covers 14 residues. Germline loops: CDR1 MDHEN, CDR2 SYDVKM.

The count of this clone is one. This chain links TRBV7-6 with TRBJ2-7; D unresolved. Trimming pared 6 bases from V and 3 bases from J, leaving 6 bases between. CDR3 length equals 11 residues. CDR1 SGHVS and CDR2 FNYEAQ come from the germline V gene. The CDR3 is CASSSLYEQYF. CDR3 DNA: TGTGCCAGCAGTTCACTCTACGAGCAGTACTTC.

The V gene is TRBV5-4, the J gene TRBJ2-7, with 9 bases aligning to TRBD1. Germline CDR1 and CDR2: SGHNT and YYREEE (reference sequence). This CDR3 is 16 amino acids long. The J segment lost 1 base and the V segment lost 0 bases, leaving 5 bases of the junction unmatched. CDR3: CASSLDSGTGSYEQYF. Written as DNA, the CDR3 is TGTGCCAGCAGCTTGGATTCCGGGACAGGGTCCTACGAGCAGTACTTC.

The chain links TRBV21-1 to TRBJ2-7. TRBV21-1 is noted as a pseudogene. The length of the CDR3 is 17 residues. CDR3 in amino acids: CASSIHPSGLGLGEQYF. The CDR3 DNA sequence: TGTGCCAGCAGCATTCATCCATCTGGCCTCGGGCTGGGCGAGCAGTACTTC.